The sequence of this T cell receptor beta chain was determined in a study of neurological immune-mediated disorders. The length of the CDR3 is 14 residues. The V end lost 2 bases, the J end lost 4 bases, and 12 bases lay between the germline ends. Germline values: CDR1 SGHRS, CDR2 YFSETQ. This clonotype was picked up many times. One entry per CDR3 protein, called by TCRdb with MiXCR from the 5' RACE reads. There are 50,000 or so distinct CDR3 sequences in the sample; 9.5% to 12% occur only once, and 1.8% lies in the top ten. The receptor's source is a man between 60 and 75 years old in good health. The chain carries TRBV5-1 and TRBJ1-2; D is unclear. Input material: PBMCs. The CDR3 is CASSLSAETYGYTF. Here the CDR3 DNA reads TGCGCCAGCAGCTTATCCGCAGAGACCTATGGCTACACCTTC.